This T cell receptor (beta chain) was documented in a study of blood T cell dynamics during melanoma immunotherapy. Some clones are missing from TCRdb's copy, which holds only in-frame ones; the method was immunoSEQ multiplex PCR. The profile covers fewer than 30,000 clones, with 80% to 85% appearing a single time and around a tenth taken by the ten largest. In the case of this clone: Its specificity is not known.

The CDR3 loop spans 14 amino acids. Trimming stripped 7 bases from V and 1 base from J, with 8 bases between. Germline CDR1 reads MNHEY; CDR2 reads SVGAGI. Study-wide findings and caveats: Unlike progressors, later disease-control patients had W3 repertoires gaining clonality or diversity.

This sample's time point: week 3, after first cycle of checkpoint inhibitor. Patients had no prior systemic cancer treatment, immunosuppressants or other active cancers. The sequence derives from a human donor with melanoma. The sequencing here drew on blood, taken from a patient treated with checkpoint blockade. The chain couples TRBV6-5 to TRBJ2-6; D possibly corresponds to TRBD1 (5 bases). For the CDR3, the DNA is TGTGCCAGCAATCAGGGATCTGGGGCCAACGTCCTGACTTTC. Encoded protein: CASNQGSGANVLTF.